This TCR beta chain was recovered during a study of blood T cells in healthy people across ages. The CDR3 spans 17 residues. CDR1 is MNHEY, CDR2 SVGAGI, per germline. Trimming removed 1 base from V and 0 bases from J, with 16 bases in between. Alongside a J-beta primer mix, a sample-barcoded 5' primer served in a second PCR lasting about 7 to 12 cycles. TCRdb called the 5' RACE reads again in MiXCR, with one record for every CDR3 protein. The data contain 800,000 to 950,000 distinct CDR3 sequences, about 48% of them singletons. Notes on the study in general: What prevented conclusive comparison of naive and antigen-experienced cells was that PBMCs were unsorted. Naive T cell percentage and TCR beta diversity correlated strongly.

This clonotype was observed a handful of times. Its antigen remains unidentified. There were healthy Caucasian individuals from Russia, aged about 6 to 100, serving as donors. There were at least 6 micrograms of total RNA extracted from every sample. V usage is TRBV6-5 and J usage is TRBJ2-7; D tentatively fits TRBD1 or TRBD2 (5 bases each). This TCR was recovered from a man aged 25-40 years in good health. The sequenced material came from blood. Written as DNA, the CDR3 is TGTGCCAGCAGTTACTTTGCCCCCCGGGACGGCTCCTACGAGCAGTACTTC. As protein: CASSYFAPRDGSYEQYF.